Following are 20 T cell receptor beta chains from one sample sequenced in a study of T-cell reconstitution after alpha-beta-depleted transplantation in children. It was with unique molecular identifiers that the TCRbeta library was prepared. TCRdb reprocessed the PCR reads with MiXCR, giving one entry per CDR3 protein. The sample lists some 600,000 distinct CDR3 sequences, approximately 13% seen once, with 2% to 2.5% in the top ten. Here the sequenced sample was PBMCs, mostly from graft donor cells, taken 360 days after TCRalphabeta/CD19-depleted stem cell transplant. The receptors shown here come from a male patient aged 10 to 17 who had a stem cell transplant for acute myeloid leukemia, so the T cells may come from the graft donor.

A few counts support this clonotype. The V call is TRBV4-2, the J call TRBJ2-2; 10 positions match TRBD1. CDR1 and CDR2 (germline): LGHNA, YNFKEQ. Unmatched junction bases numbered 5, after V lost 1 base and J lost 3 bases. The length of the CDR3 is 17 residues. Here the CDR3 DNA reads TGTGCCAGCAGCCAAGCGACAGGGGGCAGGGACACCGGGGAGCTGTTTTTT. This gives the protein CASSQATGGRDTGELFF.

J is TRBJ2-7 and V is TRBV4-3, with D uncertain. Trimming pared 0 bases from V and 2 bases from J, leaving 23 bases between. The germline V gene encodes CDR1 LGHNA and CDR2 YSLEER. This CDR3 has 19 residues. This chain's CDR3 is CASSQDWAKPSGETYEQYF. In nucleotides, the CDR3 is TGCGCCAGCAGCCAAGATTGGGCCAAACCGAGTGGTGAAACCTACGAGCAGTACTTC.

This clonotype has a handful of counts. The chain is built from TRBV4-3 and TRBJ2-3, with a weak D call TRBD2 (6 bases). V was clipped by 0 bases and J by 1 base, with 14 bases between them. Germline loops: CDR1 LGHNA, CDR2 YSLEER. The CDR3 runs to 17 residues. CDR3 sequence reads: CASSQDSTGVGTDTQYF. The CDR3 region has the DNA TGCGCCAGCAGCCAAGATTCGACGGGGGTGGGCACAGATACGCAGTATTTT.

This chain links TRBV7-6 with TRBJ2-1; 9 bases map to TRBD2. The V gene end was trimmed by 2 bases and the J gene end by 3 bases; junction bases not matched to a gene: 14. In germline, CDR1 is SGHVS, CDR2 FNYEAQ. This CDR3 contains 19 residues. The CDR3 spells CASSLLPGLASGGYNEQFF. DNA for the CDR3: TGTGCCAGCAGCTTATTACCGGGACTAGCTTCCGGGGGCTACAATGAGCAGTTCTTC.

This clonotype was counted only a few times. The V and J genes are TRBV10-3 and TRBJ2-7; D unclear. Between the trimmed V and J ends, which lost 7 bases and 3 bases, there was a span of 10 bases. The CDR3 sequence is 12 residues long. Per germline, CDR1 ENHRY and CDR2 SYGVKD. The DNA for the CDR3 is TGTGCCATCACAGGCACCGGCTACGAGCAGTACTTC. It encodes CAITGTGYEQYF.

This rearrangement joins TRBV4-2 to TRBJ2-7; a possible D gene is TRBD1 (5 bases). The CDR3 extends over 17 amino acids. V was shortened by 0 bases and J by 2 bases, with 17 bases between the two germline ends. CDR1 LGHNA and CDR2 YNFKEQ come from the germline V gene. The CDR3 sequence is CASSQDRRGDSPYEQYF. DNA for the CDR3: TGTGCCAGCAGCCAAGATCGAAGGGGTGACTCCCCCTACGAGCAGTACTTC.

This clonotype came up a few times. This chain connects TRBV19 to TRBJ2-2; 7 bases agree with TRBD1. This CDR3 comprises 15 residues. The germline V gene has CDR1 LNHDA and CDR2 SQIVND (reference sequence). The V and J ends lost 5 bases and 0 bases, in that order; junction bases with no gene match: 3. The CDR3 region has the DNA TGTGCCAGTAGTCGGGACAGCTCGAACACCGGGGAGCTGTTTTTT. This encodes CASSRDSSNTGELFF.

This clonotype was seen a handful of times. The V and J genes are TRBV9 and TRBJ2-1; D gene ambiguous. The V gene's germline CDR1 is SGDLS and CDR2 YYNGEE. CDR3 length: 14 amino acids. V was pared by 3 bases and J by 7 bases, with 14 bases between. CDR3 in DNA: TGTGCCAGCAGCGCCTTTTCTACCCCGAATGAGCAGTTCTTC. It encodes CASSAFSTPNEQFF.

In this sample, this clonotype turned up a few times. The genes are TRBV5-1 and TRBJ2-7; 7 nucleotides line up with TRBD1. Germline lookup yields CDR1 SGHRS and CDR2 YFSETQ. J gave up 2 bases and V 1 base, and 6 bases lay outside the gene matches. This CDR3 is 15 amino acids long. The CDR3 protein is CASSLRTGDTYEQYF. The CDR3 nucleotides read TGCGCCAGCAGCTTGAGGACAGGAGATACCTACGAGCAGTACTTC.

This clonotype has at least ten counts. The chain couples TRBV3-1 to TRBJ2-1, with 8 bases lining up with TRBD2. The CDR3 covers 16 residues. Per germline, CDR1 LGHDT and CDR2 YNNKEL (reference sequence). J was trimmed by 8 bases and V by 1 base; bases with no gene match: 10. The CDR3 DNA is TGTGCCAGCAGCCAAGTTACGGGAGGGCCCCTTCATGAGCAGTTCTTC. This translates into CASSQVTGGPLHEQFF.

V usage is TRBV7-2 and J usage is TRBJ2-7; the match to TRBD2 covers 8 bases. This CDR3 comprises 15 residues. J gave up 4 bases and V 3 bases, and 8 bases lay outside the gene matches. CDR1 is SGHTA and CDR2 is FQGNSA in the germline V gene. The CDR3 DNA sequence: TGTGCCAGCAGCTTGGTCGGGACTAGTCAATACGAGCAGTACTTC. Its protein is CASSLVGTSQYEQYF.

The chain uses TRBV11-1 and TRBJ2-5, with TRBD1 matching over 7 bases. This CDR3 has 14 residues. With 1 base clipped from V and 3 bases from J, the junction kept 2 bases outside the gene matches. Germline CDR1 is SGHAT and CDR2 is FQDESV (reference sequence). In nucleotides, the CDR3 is TGTGCCAGCAGCTTAGTAACAGGGGAAGAGACCCAGTACTTC. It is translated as CASSLVTGEETQYF.

The CDR3 is CAPRGLAEHYNEQFF. In nucleotides, the CDR3 is TGTGCCCCACGGGGACTAGCGGAACACTACAATGAGCAGTTCTTC. This chain connects TRBV2 to TRBJ2-1, with 11 nucleotides matching TRBD2. The CDR3 runs to 15 residues. Germline V gene data show CDR1 as SNHLY and CDR2 as FYNNEI. J gave up 3 bases and V 11 bases, and 9 bases lay outside the gene matches.

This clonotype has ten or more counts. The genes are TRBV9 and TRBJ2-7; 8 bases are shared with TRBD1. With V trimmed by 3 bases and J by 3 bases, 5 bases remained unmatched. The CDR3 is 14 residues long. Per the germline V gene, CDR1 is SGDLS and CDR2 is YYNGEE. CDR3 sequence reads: CASSAGTGGYEQYF. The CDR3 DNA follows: TGTGCCAGCAGCGCCGGGACAGGAGGCTACGAGCAGTACTTC.

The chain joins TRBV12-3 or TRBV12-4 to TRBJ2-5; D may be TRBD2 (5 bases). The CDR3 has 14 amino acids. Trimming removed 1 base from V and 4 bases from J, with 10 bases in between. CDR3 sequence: CASSLEWELETQYF. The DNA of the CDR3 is TGTGCCAGCAGTTTAGAATGGGAGTTAGAGACCCAGTACTTC.

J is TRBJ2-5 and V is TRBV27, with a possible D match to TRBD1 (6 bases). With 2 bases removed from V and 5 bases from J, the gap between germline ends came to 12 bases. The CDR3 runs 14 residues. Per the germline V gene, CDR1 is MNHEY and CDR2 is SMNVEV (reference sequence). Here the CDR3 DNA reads TGTGCCAGCAGTTTACTAGGGGGTATCGAGACCCAGTACTTC. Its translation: CASSLLGGIETQYF.

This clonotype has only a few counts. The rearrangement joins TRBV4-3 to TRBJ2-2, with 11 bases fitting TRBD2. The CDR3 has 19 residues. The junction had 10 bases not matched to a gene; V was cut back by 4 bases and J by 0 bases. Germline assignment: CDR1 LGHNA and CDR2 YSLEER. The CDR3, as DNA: TGCGCCAGCAGCCTCCGGGGTAGCGGGAGGGCCGCGAACACCGGGGAGCTGTTTTTT. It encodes CASSLRGSGRAANTGELFF.

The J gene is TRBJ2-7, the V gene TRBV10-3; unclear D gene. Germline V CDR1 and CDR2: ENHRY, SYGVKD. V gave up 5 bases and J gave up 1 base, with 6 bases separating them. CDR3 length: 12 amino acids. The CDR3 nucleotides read TGTGCCATCAGTCCTGTTTCCTACGAGCAGTACTTC. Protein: CAISPVSYEQYF.

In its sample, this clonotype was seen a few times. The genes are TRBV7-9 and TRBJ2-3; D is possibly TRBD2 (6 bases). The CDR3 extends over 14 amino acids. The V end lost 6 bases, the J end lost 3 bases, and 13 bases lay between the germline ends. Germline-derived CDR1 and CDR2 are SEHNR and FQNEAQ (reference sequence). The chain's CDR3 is CASRKRAVTDTQYF. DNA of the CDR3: TGTGCCAGCAGGAAGCGGGCTGTTACAGATACGCAGTATTTT.

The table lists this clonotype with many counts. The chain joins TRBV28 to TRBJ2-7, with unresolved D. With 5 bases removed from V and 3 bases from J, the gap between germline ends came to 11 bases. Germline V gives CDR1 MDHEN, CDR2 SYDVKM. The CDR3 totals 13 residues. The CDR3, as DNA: TGTGCCAGCAGTCCTCGGGTCTTCTACGAGCAGTACTTC. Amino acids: CASSPRVFYEQYF.